One and the same sample provided the 27 T cell receptor beta chains below, sequenced in a study of blood T cells in healthy people across ages. Next came a second PCR, run for roughly 7 to 12 cycles, which used a sample-barcoded 5' primer along with a J-beta primer mix. TCRdb reprocessed the 5' RACE reads via MiXCR and lists one record per CDR3 protein. The table has around 970,000 distinct CDR3 sequences, roughly 50% seen once. Sequences were obtained from blood. Receptors were obtained from a woman aged 55 to 70 in good health.

This clonotype has a single count. The J gene is TRBJ1-1, the V gene TRBV13, with unresolved D. V lost 4 bases, J lost 3 bases, and 15 bases lay in between. The CDR3 totals 15 residues. Germline V gene lookup returns CDR1 PRHDT and CDR2 FYEKMQ (reference sequence). The CDR3 loop reads CASSSTQRRHTEAFF. The CDR3 nucleotides read TGTGCCAGCAGCTCGACTCAGAGGCGGCACACTGAAGCTTTCTTT.

The chain has TRBV3-1 and TRBJ2-7; 7 nucleotides match TRBD2. The junction had 8 bases not matched to a gene; V was cut back by 0 bases and J by 3 bases. Germline CDR1 and CDR2: LGHDT and YNNKEL (reference sequence). The CDR3 is 16 amino acids. The CDR3 sequence: CASSQDLAGEGYEQYF. CDR3 in DNA: TGTGCCAGCAGCCAAGATCTTGCGGGAGAGGGCTACGAGCAGTACTTC.

V usage is TRBV10-1 and J usage is TRBJ2-3, with a weak D call TRBD2 (5 bases). The CDR3 totals 12 residues. Trimming removed 3 bases at V and 14 bases at J, with 15 bases between. In germline, CDR1 is WNHNN, CDR2 SYGVQD (reference sequence). This CDR3 reads CASSENRRFWYF. CDR3 nucleotides: TGCGCCAGCAGTGAAAACCGGAGGTTTTGGTATTTT.

Note on this clonotype: Sequence at one end of the junction differs from germline and may be a read error. The chain couples TRBV29-1 to TRBJ2-1; D is ambiguous. The CDR3 runs 12 residues. Germline V lookup: CDR1 SQVTM, CDR2 ANQGSEA. CDR3: CSVDVARNEQIF. The CDR3, as DNA: TGCAGCGTTGATGTGGCACGGAATGAGCAGATCTTC.

This chain connects TRBV20-1 to TRBJ1-2; TRBD1 matches 7 bases. The germline V gene encodes CDR1 DFQATT and CDR2 SNEGSKA (reference sequence). J was trimmed by 3 bases and V by 4 bases; bases with no gene match: 11. The CDR3 runs to 15 residues. The CDR3 DNA sequence: TGCAGTGCTACCTATAGGGGAGGGGGCGACTATGGCTACACCTTC. Its translation: CSATYRGGGDYGYTF.

V gene TRBV5-1 combines with J gene TRBJ2-7; no firm D call. The CDR3 totals 15 residues. From germline, CDR1 is SGHRS and CDR2 YFSETQ. The germline V and J ends were trimmed by 0 bases and 12 bases, with 22 bases remaining between them. CDR3 sequence reads: CASSLALGRQETLYF. CDR3 DNA sequence: TGCGCCAGCAGCTTGGCCTTAGGGCGCCAAGAGACCCTGTACTTC.

The chain couples TRBV4-1 to TRBJ2-3; the D is unclear. Germline CDR1 reads MGHRA; CDR2 reads YSYEKL. Trimming pared 0 bases from V and 2 bases from J, leaving 12 bases between. This CDR3 is built from 16 residues. The CDR3 region has the DNA TGCGCCAGCAGCCAAGATCGGCGGAGAAACACAGATACGCAGTATTTT. Residues: CASSQDRRRNTDTQYF.

V is TRBV28 and J is TRBJ2-7; D gene ambiguous. Trimming removed 6 bases from V and 3 bases from J, with 15 bases in between. Germline loops: CDR1 MDHEN, CDR2 SYDVKM. The CDR3 length is 14 residues. CDR3: CASSPIKTDYEQYF. Written as DNA, the CDR3 is TGTGCCAGCAGCCCAATCAAAACTGACTACGAGCAGTACTTC.

The V gene is TRBV4-2, the J gene TRBJ1-6; D gene ambiguous. With 0 bases removed from V and 7 bases from J, the gap between germline ends came to 16 bases. The V gene's germline CDR1 is LGHNA and CDR2 YNFKEQ. This CDR3 is built from 17 residues. In nucleotides, the CDR3 is TGTGCCAGCAGCCAAGAGGACCAAGCGAGGTCGAATTCACCCCTCCACTTT. The encoded protein is CASSQEDQARSNSPLHF.

The J gene is TRBJ2-3, the V gene TRBV4-3, with D maybe TRBD2 (5 bases). Germline-derived CDR1 and CDR2 are LGHNA and YSLEER. CDR3 length: 13 residues. Trimming pared 0 bases from V and 6 bases from J, leaving 7 bases between. CDR3 nucleotides: TGCGCCAGCAGCCAAGATGGACTGGATACGCAGTATTTT. Its translation: CASSQDGLDTQYF.

This clonotype occurred a few times. This CDR3 reads CASSLSGSGNYEQYF. For the CDR3, the DNA is TGTGCCAGCAGTTTATCGGGGTCCGGAAACTACGAGCAGTACTTC. This chain joins TRBV12-3 or TRBV12-4 and TRBJ2-4, with a possible D match to TRBD2 (5 bases). The J call may be wrong; the DNA end is better matched by TRBJ2-7. CDR3 size: 15 residues.

V gene TRBV29-1 combines with J gene TRBJ2-7, with 7 bases aligning to TRBD1. J lost 2 bases, V lost 7 bases, and 5 bases had no gene match. In germline, CDR1 is SQVTM, CDR2 ANQGSEA. The CDR3 runs to 12 residues. CDR3 nucleotides: TGCAGCGCCACGCAGGGGGCCTACGAGCAGTACTTC. This translates into CSATQGAYEQYF.

The rearrangement joins TRBV27 to TRBJ2-7, with a weak D call TRBD2 (5 bases). Germline V gene data show CDR1 as MNHEY and CDR2 as SMNVEV (reference sequence). CDR3 size: 13 residues. The germline V and J ends were trimmed by 6 bases and 0 bases, with 9 bases remaining between them. CDR3 nucleotides: TGTGCCAGCAGGCAGCGGACCTCCTACGAGCAGTACTTC. Protein product: CASRQRTSYEQYF.

This clonotype has more than one count but fewer than ten. The chain joins TRBV7-9 to TRBJ2-1; 13 bases map to TRBD2. With 1 base clipped from V and 8 bases from J, the junction kept 11 bases outside the gene matches. The length of the CDR3 is 18 residues. Per germline, CDR1 SEHNR and CDR2 FQNEAQ (reference sequence). The CDR3 reads CASSLVRSATSGRHEQFF. CDR3 nucleotides: TGTGCCAGCAGCTTAGTACGGAGTGCGACTAGCGGGAGGCATGAGCAGTTCTTC.

V and J are TRBV29-1 and TRBJ1-1; D not resolved. Germline CDR1 and CDR2: SQVTM and ANQGSEA. V lost 5 bases, J lost 4 bases, and 14 bases lay in between. The CDR3 length is 13 residues. The CDR3, as DNA: TGCAGCGTTTATACGCGCACAAGCACTGAAGCTTTCTTT. Translated, it gives CSVYTRTSTEAFF.

J is TRBJ2-2 and V is TRBV12-3 or TRBV12-4; D not resolved. The CDR3 covers 12 residues. Trimming left V 6 bases short and J 7 bases short, with 9 bases between. CDR3 nucleotides: TGTGCCAGCAGCAAGTGGGGCGGGGAGCTGTTTTTT. This encodes CASSKWGGELFF.

The chain employs TRBV19 and TRBJ2-7; no clear D. Germline lookup yields CDR1 LNHDA and CDR2 SQIVND (reference sequence). V was trimmed by 5 bases and J by 2 bases, leaving 7 bases between them. This CDR3 contains 12 residues. The CDR3 spells CASSGVTYEQYF. CDR3 nucleotides: TGTGCCAGTAGTGGGGTAACCTACGAGCAGTACTTC.

The V and J genes are TRBV6-2 or TRBV6-3 and TRBJ2-4; possible D gene TRBD1, 6 bases. This CDR3 spans 16 amino acids. V lost 5 bases and J lost 8, with 22 bases in between. Per germline, CDR1 MNHEY and CDR2 SVGEGT. DNA for the CDR3: TGTGCCAGCAGTGATTTTTCAAACCGACACAGGGACATTCAGTACTTC. Residues: CASSDFSNRHRDIQYF.

This clonotype was seen only once. This chain connects TRBV7-2 to TRBJ2-3; TRBD2 is a possible D gene (6 bases). The CDR3 loop spans 17 amino acids. CDR1 SGHTA and CDR2 FQGNSA come from the germline V gene. V was pared by 0 bases and J by 0 bases, with 13 bases between. The CDR3 DNA reads as TGTGCCAGCAGCTTAGCCGGGTCGAGCGGGAGCACAGATACGCAGTATTTT. This codes for CASSLAGSSGSTDTQYF.

The chain combines TRBV4-3 with TRBJ2-7, with D tentatively TRBD2 (5 bases). Trimming cost V 4 bases and J 0 bases, with 10 bases left between them. CDR1 and CDR2 from the germline V gene are LGHNA and YSLEER. The CDR3 has 14 amino acids. DNA of the CDR3: TGCGCCAGCAGCCCCCAGCGGTTCTCCTACGAGCAGTACTTC. It specifies CASSPQRFSYEQYF.

CDR3 DNA: TGTGCCAGCCAGCGGGAGGGCTCCTCCTACGAGCAGTACTTC. Encoded protein: CASQREGSSYEQYF. The rearrangement joins TRBV12-3 or TRBV12-4 to TRBJ2-7; 10 bases match TRBD2. There are 14 residues in the CDR3. The J segment lost 0 bases and the V segment lost 8 bases, leaving 4 bases of the junction unmatched.

This clonotype has only a few counts. The J gene is TRBJ2-1, the V gene TRBV12-5; D call uncertain. Trimming removed 6 bases at V and 10 bases at J, with 13 bases between. Germline assignment: CDR1 LGHNT and CDR2 FRNRAP. There are 12 residues in the CDR3. The CDR3 bases are TGTGCTAGTGGCCTAAACCGAGCGGAGCAGTTCTTC. It translates to CASGLNRAEQFF.

This clonotype was found once. The chain has TRBV7-9 and TRBJ2-7; D possibly matches TRBD1 or TRBD2 (5 bases each). CDR3 length equals 14 residues. V was shortened by 1 base and J by 2 bases, with 9 bases between the two germline ends. Germline loops: CDR1 SEHNR, CDR2 FQNEAQ (reference sequence). CDR3 bases: TGTGCCAGCAGCTTAGATCTGGGGGCCTACGAGCAGTACTTC. Translation gives CASSLDLGAYEQYF.

V gene TRBV2 combines with J gene TRBJ2-1; 7 bases agree with TRBD2. The DNA matches TRBJ2-7 better at its end, which makes the J call doubtful. The V gene's germline CDR1 is SNHLY and CDR2 FYNNEI. CDR3 length: 14 residues. The CDR3 reads CASTGEGSYNEQYF. CDR3 DNA sequence: TGTGCCAGCACGGGGGAGGGCTCCTACAATGAGCAGTACTTC.

V gene TRBV20-1 combines with J gene TRBJ2-1; 12 nucleotides agree with TRBD2. The end of the DNA aligns better with TRBJ2-7, so the J call may be wrong. This CDR3 comprises 15 residues. Germline-derived CDR1 and CDR2 are DFQATT and SNEGSKA (reference sequence). The DNA of the CDR3 is TGCAGTGCTAGAACCGGACTAGCGGGAATTAATGAGCAGTACTTC. Its translation: CSARTGLAGINEQYF.

This clonotype has a handful of counts. The rearrangement joins TRBV29-1 to TRBJ2-1; maybe TRBD1 (6 bases). CDR1 is SQVTM and CDR2 is ANQGSEA in the germline V gene. The CDR3 extends over 12 amino acids. The germline V and J ends were trimmed by 6 bases and 4 bases, with 10 bases remaining between them. CDR3 in DNA: TGCAGCGTCGCACAGGGTTACAATGAGCAGTTCTTC. It codes for CSVAQGYNEQFF.

This clonotype appeared a few times. V gene TRBV12-3 or TRBV12-4 combines with J gene TRBJ2-4; possible D gene TRBD2, 6 bases. The J call may not be correct, given that the DNA end is closer to TRBJ2-7. There are 12 residues in the CDR3. The chain's CDR3 is CASSHGGLEQYF. CDR3 nucleotide sequence: TGTGCCAGCAGCCACGGAGGGCTCGAGCAGTACTTC.